This T cell receptor beta chain was sequenced during a study of blood T cell repertoires in COVID-19. The wider study: There were acute and convalescent COVID-19 samples, and they came from the United States, Italy and Spain. From T cells, B-cell-depleted T cells, or PBMCs came the material, which was cDNA or gDNA.

The CDR3 consists of 15 residues. The germline V gene has CDR1 LNHNV and CDR2 YYDKDF (reference sequence). V lost 1 base to trimming and J lost 1 base, with 10 bases between them. Under the authors' procedure: Estimates of nucleated cell counts were drawn from the amplification of reference gene primers. Measured with immunoSEQ multiplex PCR; TCRdb has only the in-frame clones, and not every one. D and trimming come from the DNA, and the V and J calls and clone size come from that table. The table lists roughly 63,000 clones, 85% to 90% of them singletons, with more than 2.5% in the top ten. Sequenced material: peripheral blood. This chain uses TRBV15 with TRBJ1-2; unclear D gene. This sequence originates from a man aged 45-65 years with acute or convalescent COVID-19. The CDR3 DNA sequence: TGTGCCACCAGCAGAGTTGAGACAATTAACTATGGCTACACCTTC. Translated: CATSRVETINYGYTF.